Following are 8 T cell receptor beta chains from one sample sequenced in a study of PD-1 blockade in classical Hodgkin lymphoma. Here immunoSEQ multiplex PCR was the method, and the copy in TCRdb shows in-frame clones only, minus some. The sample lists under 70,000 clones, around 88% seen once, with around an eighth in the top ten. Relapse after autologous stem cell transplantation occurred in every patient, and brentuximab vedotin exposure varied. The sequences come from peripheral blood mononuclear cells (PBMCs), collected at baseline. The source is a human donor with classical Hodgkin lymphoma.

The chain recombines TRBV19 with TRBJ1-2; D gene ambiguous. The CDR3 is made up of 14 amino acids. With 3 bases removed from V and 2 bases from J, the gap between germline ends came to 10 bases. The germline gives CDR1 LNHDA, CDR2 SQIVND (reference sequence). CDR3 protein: CASSIIGKNYGYTF. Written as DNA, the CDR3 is TGTGCCAGTAGTATCATCGGCAAAAACTATGGCTACACCTTC.

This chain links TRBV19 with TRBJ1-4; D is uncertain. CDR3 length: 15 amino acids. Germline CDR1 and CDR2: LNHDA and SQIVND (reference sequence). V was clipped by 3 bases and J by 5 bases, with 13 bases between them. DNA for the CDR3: TGTGCCAGTAGTATTACTCACCTCCTAAATGAAAAACTGTTTTTT. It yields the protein CASSITHLLNEKLFF.

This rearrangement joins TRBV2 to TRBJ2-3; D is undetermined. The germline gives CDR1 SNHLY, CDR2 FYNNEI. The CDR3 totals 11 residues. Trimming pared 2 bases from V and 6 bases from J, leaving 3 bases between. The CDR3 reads CASSERDTQYF. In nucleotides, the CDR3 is TGTGCCAGCAGTGAAAGGGATACGCAGTATTTT.

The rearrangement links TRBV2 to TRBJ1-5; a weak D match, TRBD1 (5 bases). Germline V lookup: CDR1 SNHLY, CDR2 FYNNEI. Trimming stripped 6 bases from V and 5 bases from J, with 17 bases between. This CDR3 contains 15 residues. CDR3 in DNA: TGTGCCAGCAGACCGGGTGGGGGGTTCTATCAGCCCCAGCATTTT. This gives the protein CASRPGGGFYQPQHF.

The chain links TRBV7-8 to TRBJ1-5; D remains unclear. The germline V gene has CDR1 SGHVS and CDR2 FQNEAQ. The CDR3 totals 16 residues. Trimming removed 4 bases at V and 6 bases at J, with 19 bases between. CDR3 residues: CASSSRTRIESQPQHF. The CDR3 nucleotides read TGTGCCAGCAGCTCCAGGACCAGGATAGAGAGTCAGCCCCAGCATTTT. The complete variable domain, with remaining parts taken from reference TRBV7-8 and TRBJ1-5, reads GAGVSQSPRYKVAKRGQDVALRCDPISGHVSLFWYQQALGQGPEFLTYFQNEAQLDKSGLPSDRFFAERPEGSVSTLKIQRTQQEDSAVYLCASSSRTRIESQPQHFGDGTRLSIL.

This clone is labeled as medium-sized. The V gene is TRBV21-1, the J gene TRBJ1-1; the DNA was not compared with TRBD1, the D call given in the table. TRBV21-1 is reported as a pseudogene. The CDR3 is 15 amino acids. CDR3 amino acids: CASSNQTAMNTEAFF. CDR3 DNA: TGTGCCAGCAGCAACCAGACAGCAATGAACACTGAAGCTTTCTTT.

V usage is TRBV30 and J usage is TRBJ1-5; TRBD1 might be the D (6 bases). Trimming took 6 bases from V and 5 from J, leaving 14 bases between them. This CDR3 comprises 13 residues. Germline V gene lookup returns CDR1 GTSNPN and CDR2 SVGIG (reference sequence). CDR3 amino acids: CACQQGSHQPQHF. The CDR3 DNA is TGTGCCTGTCAACAGGGTTCGCATCAGCCCCAGCATTTT.

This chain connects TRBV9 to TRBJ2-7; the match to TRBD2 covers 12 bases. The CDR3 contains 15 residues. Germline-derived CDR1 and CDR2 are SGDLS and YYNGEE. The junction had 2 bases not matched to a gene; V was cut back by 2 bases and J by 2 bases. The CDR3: CASSVTSGGTYEQYF. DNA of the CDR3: TGTGCCAGCAGCGTTACTAGCGGGGGGACCTACGAGCAGTACTTC.